This T cell receptor beta chain emerged from a study of blood T cell repertoires in COVID-19. Study background: Samples taken during acute and convalescent COVID-19 were collected in the United States, Italy and Spain. From T cells, B-cell-depleted T cells, or PBMCs came the material, which was cDNA or gDNA.

The CDR3 runs 15 residues. The germline gives CDR1 SGHRS, CDR2 YFSETQ. The V gene end was trimmed by 2 bases and the J gene end by 3 bases; junction bases not matched to a gene: 6. Original processing methods: The authors estimated nucleated cell counts from reference gene primer amplification. Only in-frame clones appear in the TCRdb table, and some are missing; sequencing was by immunoSEQ multiplex PCR. V and J calls and clone size are those listed in that table; D and trimming were worked out from the DNA. Counted here are roughly 300,000 clones, around 88% occurring once; the ten biggest clones make up roughly 1.2%.

The sequencing input was peripheral blood. The receptor's source is a woman between 45 and 65 years old with acute or convalescent COVID-19. The V gene is TRBV5-1, the J gene TRBJ2-3; 7 positions match TRBD1. The CDR3 region has the DNA TGCGCCAGCAGCTTCAGGGGGAGTCAAACAGATACGCAGTATTTT. Residues: CASSFRGSQTDTQYF.